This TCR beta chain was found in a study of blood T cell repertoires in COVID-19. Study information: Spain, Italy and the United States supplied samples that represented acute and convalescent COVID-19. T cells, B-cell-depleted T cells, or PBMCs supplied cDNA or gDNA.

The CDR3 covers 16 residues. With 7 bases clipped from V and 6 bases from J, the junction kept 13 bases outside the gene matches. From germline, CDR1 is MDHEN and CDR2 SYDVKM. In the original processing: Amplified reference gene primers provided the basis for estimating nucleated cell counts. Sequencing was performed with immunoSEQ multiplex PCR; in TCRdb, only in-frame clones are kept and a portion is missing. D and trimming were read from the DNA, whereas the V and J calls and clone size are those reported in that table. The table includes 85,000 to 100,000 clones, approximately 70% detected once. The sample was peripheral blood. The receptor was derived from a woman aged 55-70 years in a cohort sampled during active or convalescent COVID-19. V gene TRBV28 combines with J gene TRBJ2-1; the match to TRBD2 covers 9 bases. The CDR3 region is CASTSPRGGRSNEQFF. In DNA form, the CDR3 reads TGTGCCAGCACATCGCCGCGGGGGGGCCGTAGCAATGAGCAGTTCTTC.